Below, 32 T cell receptor beta chains from the same sample are listed, as sequenced in a study of cytomegalovirus exposure and HLA in healthy donors. Both 60 Vbeta primers and 13 Jbeta primers went into the PCR. Profiling relied on immunoSEQ multiplex PCR, and the TCRdb table lists in-frame clones only, not all of them. The sample consists of about 200,000 clones, around three quarters of them appearing once. Sample: PBMCs. The source is a man under 40 in good health and CMV-seronegative.

The chain couples TRBV30 to TRBJ1-5; no clear D. V lost 4 bases and J lost 0, with 7 bases in between. The CDR3 covers 13 residues. Germline V CDR1 and CDR2: GTSNPN, SVGIG (reference sequence). The CDR3, as DNA: TGTGCCTGGACCGGGTTTAGCAATCAGCCCCAGCATTTT. As protein: CAWTGFSNQPQHF.

The chain recombines TRBV4-1 with TRBJ2-7; tentative D call: TRBD2 (6 bases). The CDR3 is 16 amino acids. The germline V gene encodes CDR1 MGHRA and CDR2 YSYEKL. Trimming took off 1 base at V and 6 bases at J, with 19 bases between the two ends. CDR3 sequence: CASSQVGGRGLSEQYF. The CDR3 DNA follows: TGCGCCAGCAGCCAAGTGGGCGGGCGGGGATTGTCCGAGCAGTACTTC.

The chain joins TRBV12-5 to TRBJ2-7; TRBD2 is a possible D gene (5 bases). CDR1 is LGHNT and CDR2 is FRNRAP in the germline V gene. The CDR3 loop spans 13 amino acids. V lost 6 bases, J lost 0 bases, and 9 bases lay in between. CDR3 amino acids: CASGPEGSYEQYF. CDR3 sequence (DNA): TGTGCTAGTGGGCCCGAGGGCTCCTACGAGCAGTACTTC.

The chain recombines TRBV10-3 with TRBJ2-7, with TRBD2 matching 8 bases. The germline gives CDR1 ENHRY, CDR2 SYGVKD. This CDR3 comprises 16 residues. The V and J ends lost 4 bases and 4 bases, in that order; junction bases with no gene match: 12. DNA of the CDR3: TGTGCCATCAGTGGCCGGGGAGCGGGAGAGGTTTACGAGCAGTACTTC. As protein: CAISGRGAGEVYEQYF.

The chain couples TRBV5-8 to TRBJ2-1; D uncertain. From germline, CDR1 is SGHTS and CDR2 YDEGEE. V was cut by 5 bases and J by 8 bases, with 5 bases left in between. The CDR3 is 10 amino acids. This CDR3 is CASRSYEQFF. In DNA, the CDR3 is TGTGCCAGCAGGAGTTATGAGCAGTTCTTC.

V is TRBV9 and J is TRBJ2-5; 7 nucleotides agree with TRBD2. Looked up from germline, CDR1 is SGDLS and CDR2 is YYNGEE. CDR3 length equals 15 residues. Trimming cost V 0 bases and J 5 bases; bases outside gene matches: 7. Here the CDR3 reads CASSVVGGRGETQYF. CDR3 nucleotide sequence: TGTGCCAGCAGCGTAGTGGGGGGGAGAGGGGAGACCCAGTACTTC.

The rearrangement joins TRBV27 to TRBJ2-3; 8 nucleotides agree with TRBD2. The CDR3 loop spans 16 amino acids. Germline values: CDR1 MNHEY, CDR2 SMNVEV (reference sequence). After removal of 3 bases from V and 2 bases from J, the junction contained 7 bases not matched to a gene. The CDR3 region has the DNA TGTGCCAGCAGTTTTGATCCTAGCGGGTACACAGATACGCAGTATTTT. Translated, it gives CASSFDPSGYTDTQYF.

Remarks on this clone: The same CDR3 also results from other DNA sequences found in this sample. The gene calls are TRBV19 and TRBJ2-7; D gene unclear. V was cut by 6 bases and J by 0 bases, with 12 bases left in between. CDR1 is LNHDA and CDR2 is SQIVND in the germline V gene (reference sequence). This CDR3 is built from 14 residues. The CDR3 sequence is CASSRDPSSYEQYF. The CDR3 DNA reads TGTGCCAGTAGCCGCGATCCGAGCTCCTACGAGCAGTACTTC. The full variable domain, rest sourced from reference TRBV19 and TRBJ2-7, is DGGITQSPKYLFRKEGQNVTLSCEQNLNHDAMYWYRQDPGQGLRLIYYSQIVNDFQKGDIAEGYSVSREKKESFPLTVTSAQKNPTAFYLCASSRDPSSYEQYFGPGTRLTVT.

V and J are TRBV6-1 and TRBJ2-7; no clear D gene. Trimming left V 2 bases short and J 1 base short, with 3 bases between. CDR3 length equals 12 residues. In germline, CDR1 is MNHNS, CDR2 SASEGT. DNA of the CDR3: TGTGCCAGCAGTGAACCGTCCTACGAGCAGTACTTC. Translation gives CASSEPSYEQYF.

This sequence joins TRBV5-4 and TRBJ2-1; the match to TRBD1 covers 11 bases. The CDR3 is made up of 16 amino acids. The V and J ends lost 0 bases and 8 bases, in that order; junction bases with no gene match: 7. The germline gives CDR1 SGHNT, CDR2 YYREEE (reference sequence). CDR3 protein: CASSLGAGQGADEQFF. CDR3 DNA sequence: TGTGCCAGCAGCTTGGGGGCTGGACAGGGGGCCGATGAGCAGTTCTTC.

The gene calls are TRBV6-5 and TRBJ2-7; a weak D match, TRBD2 (6 bases). The length of the CDR3 is 11 residues. V lost 9 bases and J 6 bases, leaving 12 bases between the germline ends. CDR1 and CDR2 (germline): MNHEY, SVGAGI. DNA for the CDR3: TGTGCCAGTCTAGGGAGGACCGAGCAGTACTTC. Encoded protein: CASLGRTEQYF.

V is TRBV11-2 and J is TRBJ2-7; TRBD1 agrees at 9 bases. V dropped 1 base and J dropped 3; count of bases not matched to a gene: 1. The germline CDR1 and CDR2 sequences are SGHAT and FQNNGV. This CDR3 region has 14 residues. The chain's CDR3 is CASSLGTGVYEQYF. The CDR3 DNA is TGTGCCAGCAGCTTAGGGACAGGGGTCTACGAGCAGTACTTC.

The chain has TRBV10-3 and TRBJ2-7, with TRBD2 matching 8 bases. The trim removed 4 bases at V and 2 bases at J, leaving 4 bases unmatched. Germline loops: CDR1 ENHRY, CDR2 SYGVKD. The CDR3 sequence is 14 residues long. The CDR3, as DNA: TGTGCCATCAGTGTTCCGGGACTAGCCTACGAGCAGTACTTC. It yields the protein CAISVPGLAYEQYF.

In its sample, this clone was seen once. The chain recombines TRBV10-3 with TRBJ2-5, with 10 bases fitting TRBD1. The trim removed 4 bases at V and 4 bases at J, leaving 3 bases unmatched. The CDR3 runs to 14 residues. Germline lookup yields CDR1 ENHRY and CDR2 SYGVKD. The CDR3 region is CAISGDRGRETQYF. In DNA, the CDR3 is TGTGCCATCAGTGGAGACAGGGGGCGAGAGACCCAGTACTTC.

The chain employs TRBV5-6 and TRBJ2-2; weak D call: TRBD1 (6 bases). The CDR3 sequence is 16 residues long. Germline V gives CDR1 SGHDT, CDR2 YYEEEE. Trimming took 4 bases from V and 2 from J, leaving 15 bases between them. The DNA of the CDR3 is TGTGCCAGCAGCCCTGGGACAAGGAGAAACACCGGGGAGCTGTTTTTT. Translated: CASSPGTRRNTGELFF.

The V call is TRBV27, the J call TRBJ1-1; possibly TRBD1 for D (6 bases). V was cut by 7 bases and J by 0 bases, with 12 bases left in between. This CDR3 has 14 amino acids. The germline V gene encodes CDR1 MNHEY and CDR2 SMNVEV (reference sequence). The CDR3 protein is CASKVDRMNTEAFF. Written as DNA, the CDR3 is TGTGCCAGCAAGGTCGACAGGATGAACACTGAAGCTTTCTTT.

This clone occurred a few times. The chain recombines TRBV5-5 with TRBJ1-5, with D unclear. The CDR3 is 15 residues long. Germline values: CDR1 SGHKS, CDR2 YYEKEE (reference sequence). V was cut by 4 bases and J by 0 bases, with 11 bases left in between. DNA for the CDR3: TGTGCCAGCAGCCGCGACACCAATAGCAATCAGCCCCAGCATTTT. Its protein product is CASSRDTNSNQPQHF.

The J gene is TRBJ1-5, the V gene TRBV7-9, with 8 bases identical to TRBD1. The CDR3 is 14 amino acids. Trimming took 7 bases from V and 6 from J; bases not matched to a gene: 8. Germline CDR1 is SEHNR and CDR2 is FQNEAQ (reference sequence). The CDR3: CASTQGAVVQPQHF. DNA for the CDR3: TGTGCCAGCACCCAGGGGGCTGTCGTTCAGCCCCAGCATTTT. Using reference TRBV7-9 and TRBJ1-5 for the parts outside the CDR3, the full variable domain is DTGVSQNPRHKITKRGQNVTFRCDPISEHNRLYWYRQTLGQGPEFLTYFQNEAQLEKSRLLSDRFSAERPKGSFSTLEIQRTEQGDSAMYLCASTQGAVVQPQHFGDGTRLSIL.

The J gene is TRBJ2-5, the V gene TRBV5-1; 9 bases are shared with TRBD2. Germline lookup yields CDR1 SGHRS and CDR2 YFSETQ. With V trimmed by 2 bases and J by 5 bases, 7 bases remained unmatched. The CDR3 is made up of 15 amino acids. CDR3 DNA: TGCGCCAGCAGCTTAGGCGGGAGGGCCATTGAGACCCAGTACTTC. Protein sequence: CASSLGGRAIETQYF. The full variable domain, completed using reference TRBV5-1 and TRBJ2-5, is KAGVTQTPRYLIKTRGQQVTLSCSPISGHRSVSWYQQTPGQGLQFLFEYFSETQRNKGNFPGRFSGRQFSNSRSEMNVSTLELGDSALYLCASSLGGRAIETQYFGPGTRLLVL.

The chain uses TRBV10-2 and TRBJ1-1; tentative D call: TRBD1 (6 bases). Trimming stripped 6 bases from V and 1 base from J, with 9 bases between. Per germline, CDR1 WSHSY and CDR2 SAAADI. This CDR3 region has 13 residues. The CDR3 is CASSRQENTEAFF. The CDR3 bases are TGCGCCAGCAGCAGACAGGAGAACACTGAAGCTTTCTTT.

V usage is TRBV4-2 and J usage is TRBJ2-5; 7 bases fit TRBD2. The J call is uncertain, as TRBJ2-7 better fits the DNA end. The CDR3 sequence is 16 residues long. The germline V gene has CDR1 LGHNA and CDR2 YNFKEQ. CDR3 residues: CASSQNILADLYEQYF. The CDR3, as DNA: TGTGCCAGCAGCCAAAACATTCTAGCGGACCTTTACGAGCAGTACTTC.

This chain connects TRBV7-2 to TRBJ2-1, with 8 bases aligning to TRBD2. Trimming took 6 bases from V and 3 from J; bases not matched to a gene: 7. The CDR3 contains 15 residues. Germline CDR1 SGHTA, CDR2 FQGNSA. CDR3 coding DNA: TGTGCCAGCAGTACGTTTAGCGGGGACTACAATGAGCAGTTCTTC. Amino acids: CASSTFSGDYNEQFF.

The sample holds one count of this clone. The V and J genes are TRBV5-1 and TRBJ1-3; tentatively, D is TRBD1 (6 bases). Per the germline V gene, CDR1 is SGHRS and CDR2 is YFSETQ. CDR3 size: 16 residues. The ends were cut back, 9 bases at V and 0 bases at J, with 19 bases in the middle. In nucleotides, the CDR3 is TGCGCCAACTCCCGGGACAAGGCCTACTCTGGAAACACCATATATTTT. It translates to CANSRDKAYSGNTIYF.

J is TRBJ2-6 and V is TRBV18; no firm D call. Germline CDR1 is KGHSH and CDR2 is LQKENI. V lost 2 bases and J lost 1, with 3 bases in between. The CDR3 runs 14 residues. CDR3 sequence reads: CASSPASGANVLTF. CDR3 bases: TGTGCCAGCTCACCAGCGTCTGGGGCCAACGTCCTGACTTTC.

In this sample, this clone turned up a few times. This sequence joins TRBV5-1 and TRBJ2-7; no definite D call. The CDR3 runs 12 residues. The germline V gene has CDR1 SGHRS and CDR2 YFSETQ. The V end was cut by 2 bases, the J end by 3 bases, with 6 bases between. The CDR3 DNA is TGCGCCAGCAGCTTAGAGCACTACGAGCAGTACTTC. As protein: CASSLEHYEQYF.

The chain uses TRBV6-1 and TRBJ2-5, with D hard to call. The CDR3 is 12 residues long. Germline CDR1 reads MNHNS; CDR2 reads SASEGT. V was shortened by 8 bases and J by 5 bases, with 12 bases between the two germline ends. The CDR3 DNA is TGTGCCAGCTTTTCCGTCGTGGAGACCCAGTACTTC. This translates into CASFSVVETQYF.

This chain links TRBV7-2 with TRBJ1-3, with no clear D. CDR3 length: 16 residues. Germline lookup yields CDR1 SGHTA and CDR2 FQGNSA. Trimming removed 5 bases at V and 0 bases at J, with 14 bases between. CDR3 bases: TGTGCCAGCAGCCTTATCGCCAGTAACTCTGGAAACACCATATATTTT. Encoded protein: CASSLIASNSGNTIYF.

The rearrangement links TRBV2 to TRBJ2-1; the match to TRBD1 covers 7 bases. Looked up from germline, CDR1 is SNHLY and CDR2 is FYNNEI. The CDR3 is made up of 13 amino acids. The J segment lost 6 bases and the V segment lost 6 bases, leaving 5 bases of the junction unmatched. The CDR3 loop reads CASSRQGTNEQFF. The CDR3 DNA reads TGTGCCAGCAGCAGACAGGGTACCAATGAGCAGTTCTTC.

This chain uses TRBV4-1 with TRBJ2-1, with 9 bases aligning to TRBD2. The trim removed 0 bases at V and 7 bases at J, leaving 10 bases unmatched. Germline V CDR1 and CDR2: MGHRA, YSYEKL. The CDR3 length is 17 residues. CDR3 in amino acids: CASSQDGIAGVKNEQFF. In nucleotides, the CDR3 is TGCGCCAGCAGCCAAGATGGGATAGCGGGAGTGAAGAATGAGCAGTTCTTC.

This chain joins TRBV9 and TRBJ2-2; 8 bases are shared with TRBD2. V gave up 4 bases and J gave up 0 bases; unmatched junction bases: 5. CDR1 is SGDLS and CDR2 is YYNGEE in the germline V gene. This CDR3 spans 16 amino acids. The CDR3, as DNA: TGTGCCAGCAGCTCAGGACTAGCAGCGAACACCGGGGAGCTGTTTTTT. Translation gives CASSSGLAANTGELFF.

The chain links TRBV5-1 to TRBJ2-2; tentatively, D is TRBD2 (5 bases). Trimming shortened V by 3 bases and J by 5 bases, and 17 bases separated the two germline ends. The germline CDR1 and CDR2 sequences are SGHRS and YFSETQ. The CDR3 loop spans 16 amino acids. The CDR3 sequence is CASSSLTQRGTGELFF. Written as DNA, the CDR3 is TGCGCCAGCAGCTCCCTTACACAGAGAGGGACCGGGGAGCTGTTTTTT.

In its sample, this clone was seen a few times. The V call is TRBV4-1, the J call TRBJ1-3; D is uncertain. Germline V gene lookup returns CDR1 MGHRA and CDR2 YSYEKL. This CDR3 has 16 amino acids. The ends were cut back, 1 base at V and 0 bases at J, with 10 bases in the middle. The CDR3: CASSQVGMSSGNTIYF. CDR3 sequence (DNA): TGCGCCAGCAGCCAAGTGGGCATGAGCTCTGGAAACACCATATATTTT.